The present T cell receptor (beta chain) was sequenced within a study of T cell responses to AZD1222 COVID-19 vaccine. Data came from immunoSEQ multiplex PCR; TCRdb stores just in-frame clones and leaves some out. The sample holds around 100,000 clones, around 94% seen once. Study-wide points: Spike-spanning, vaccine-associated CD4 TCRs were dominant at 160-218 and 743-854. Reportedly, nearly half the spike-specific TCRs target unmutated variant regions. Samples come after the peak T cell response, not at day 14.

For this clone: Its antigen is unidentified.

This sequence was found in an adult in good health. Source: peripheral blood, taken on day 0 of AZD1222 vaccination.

CDR3 amino acids: CASSQVFRQGGSTDTQYF. For the CDR3, the DNA is TGCGCCAGCAGCCAAGTATTCCGGCAGGGGGGTAGCACAGATACGCAGTATTTT. This chain uses TRBV4-1 with TRBJ2-3; D may be TRBD1 (7 bases). The CDR3 sequence is 18 residues long. V was pared by 1 base and J by 0 bases, with 17 bases between. Per the germline V gene, CDR1 is MGHRA and CDR2 is YSYEKL.